The clone carrying this T cell receptor beta chain has only a few counts. As yet, its antigen is unknown. The data were obtained in a study of T cells in Graves' hyperthyroidism and ophthalmopathy. General study points: Also found in blood were most expanded thyroid clonotypes above 0.001. Ophthalmopathy was identified by the model a median 6.5 months ahead of onset.

Clinical symptoms, serum thyroxine, TRAb, thyroid ultrasound and orbital computed tomography established diagnosis. Each 10 ml fresh peripheral blood draw supplied the PBMCs. RNA transcripts were the template for amplifying TCR beta CDR3 regions. An initial round of RT-PCR targeting the TCR CDR3 relied on the HTBI primer set. TCRdb re-analysed the multiplex PCR reads in MiXCR, keeping a single row per CDR3 protein. Of roughly 400,000 distinct CDR3 sequences in the sample, around 15% were seen once. The TCR comes from a man aged 50 to 60 with Graves' ophthalmopathy. Input material: blood.

CDR3 loop: CASSIDDRGLQPQHF. In nucleotides, the CDR3 is TGTGCCAGTAGTATTGACGACAGGGGGCTTCAGCCCCAGCATTTT. The chain links TRBV19 to TRBJ1-5; 10 bases are a match to TRBD1. CDR1 LNHDA and CDR2 SQIVND come from the germline V gene (reference sequence). V lost 3 bases, J lost 6 bases, and 5 bases stayed unmatched. The CDR3 has 15 amino acids.